By share, the clone carrying this T cell receptor beta chain ranks as medium-sized. Its target is unknown. The QIAseq Immune Repertoire TCR panel built the libraries from approximately 15 ng of total RNA. MiXCR was run by TCRdb on the reads, yielding one entry per CDR3 protein. The data hold several hundred distinct CDR3 sequences, with 8.5% to 10% observed a single time. The V and J ends lost 0 bases and 3 bases respectively, with 12 bases between them. The CDR3 covers 16 residues. The germline V gene encodes CDR1 SGHDN and CDR2 FVKESK. This entry belongs to a study of circulating CD8 cells and anti-PD-1 response in melanoma. Study outcomes and limitations: Tumor reactivity was tested by peptide assays on expanded sorted subsets.

Sorting of live CD3+CD8+TCRalphabeta+ cells by PD-1 and/or TIGIT gave four subsets. The chain joins TRBV14 to TRBJ2-1, with D hard to call. The sequences come from CD8+ T cells from PBMCs, collected at baseline or after one month of anti-PD-1 therapy (not recorded which). This TCR derives from a human donor with melanoma. CDR3 nucleotides: TGTGCCAGCAGCCAAGATGAGTTCGGTCTCTACAATGAGCAGTTCTTC. It encodes CASSQDEFGLYNEQFF.